The 17 T cell receptor beta chains below were found in one sample sequenced in a study of OX40 agonist ivuxolimab in advanced cancers. Clones were sequenced by immunoSEQ multiplex PCR, and TCRdb holds only the in-frame ones, with some missing. The sample consists of over 20,000 clones, approximately 86% of them appearing once. The source was CD4+ or CD8+ T cells sorted from blood, collected in a trial of the OX40 agonist ivuxolimab. Receptors originate from an adult with an advanced solid tumor such as melanoma, head and neck, liver or kidney cancer.

The genes are TRBV7-2 and TRBJ2-5, with 11 bases fitting TRBD1. In germline, CDR1 is SGHTA, CDR2 FQGNSA. The CDR3 extends over 14 amino acids. J was trimmed by 4 bases and V by 3 bases; bases with no gene match: 1. The CDR3 sequence: CASSLDRGPETQYF. The CDR3 DNA follows: TGTGCCAGCAGCTTGGACAGGGGGCCAGAGACCCAGTACTTC.

The chain is built from TRBV27 and TRBJ2-7, with 12 bases fitting TRBD1. CDR1 and CDR2 (germline): MNHEY, SMNVEV (reference sequence). The CDR3 is 14 amino acids. Trimming cost V 5 bases and J 6 bases; bases outside gene matches: 5. CDR3 amino acids: CASSKGQGAFEQYF. In nucleotides, the CDR3 is TGTGCCAGCAGTAAGGGACAGGGGGCGTTCGAGCAGTACTTC.

The gene calls are TRBV19 and TRBJ1-5; TRBD1 is a possible D gene (6 bases). Trimming took off 6 bases at V and 5 bases at J, with 11 bases between the two ends. This CDR3 spans 13 amino acids. Germline values: CDR1 LNHDA, CDR2 SQIVND (reference sequence). CDR3 sequence: CASRGQGYQPQHF. The CDR3 coding sequence is TGTGCCAGTAGGGGCCAGGGGTATCAGCCCCAGCATTTT.

The rearrangement joins TRBV7-8 to TRBJ2-1, with a weak D call TRBD2 (6 bases). The CDR3 runs 16 residues. V gave up 0 bases and J gave up 5 bases, with 14 bases separating them. Germline V gene sequence: CDR1 SGHVS, CDR2 FQNEAQ. Here the CDR3 DNA reads TGTGCCAGCAGCTTAGCCTGGGGGGTAAAGAACAATGAGCAGTTCTTC. Encoded protein: CASSLAWGVKNNEQFF.

The genes are TRBV5-1 and TRBJ2-2; 8 bases are shared with TRBD1. Losses at the gene ends were 5 bases for V and 4 bases for J; bases not matched to a gene: 4. The CDR3 loop spans 14 amino acids. CDR1 is SGHRS and CDR2 is YFSETQ in the germline V gene. As DNA, the CDR3 is TGCGCCAGCAGAGGGCAGGGGGCCACCGGGGAGCTGTTTTTT. This translates into CASRGQGATGELFF.

The genes are TRBV4-3 and TRBJ2-1; 12 bases map to TRBD2. CDR1 is LGHNA, CDR2 YSLEER, per germline. This CDR3 contains 16 residues. V shed 3 bases and J 3 bases; nucleotides not matched to a gene: 3. The CDR3 reads CASSHRLAGDYNEQFF. The CDR3 coding sequence is TGCGCCAGCAGCCACCGACTAGCGGGAGACTACAATGAGCAGTTCTTC.

V is TRBV9 and J is TRBJ1-3; 7 nucleotides line up with TRBD1. J lost 2 bases, V lost 4 bases, and 6 bases had no gene match. The length of the CDR3 is 15 residues. The germline CDR1 and CDR2 sequences are SGDLS and YYNGEE. The CDR3 bases are TGTGCCAGCAGCTTTCGGGACAGTACTGGAAACACCATATATTTT. Translated: CASSFRDSTGNTIYF.

In its sample, this clone was seen a few times. The chain couples TRBV7-2 to TRBJ1-5; tentatively, D is TRBD1 (5 bases). Between the trimmed V and J ends, which lost 5 bases and 2 bases, there was a span of 10 bases. The germline CDR1 and CDR2 sequences are SGHTA and FQGNSA. The CDR3 is made up of 14 amino acids. The CDR3 reads CASSPSGGNQPQHF. The CDR3 DNA sequence: TGTGCCAGCAGCCCCTCGGGGGGCAATCAGCCCCAGCATTTT.

V gene TRBV6-1 combines with J gene TRBJ2-3; D ambiguous. Germline V gene lookup returns CDR1 MNHNS and CDR2 SASEGT. Between the trimmed V and J ends, which lost 6 bases and 6 bases, there was a span of 7 bases. The CDR3 spans 11 residues. CDR3 sequence (DNA): TGTGCCAGCAGCGGGCTGGATACGCAGTATTTT. It translates to CASSGLDTQYF.

This chain connects TRBV9 to TRBJ1-2, with D uncertain. Germline V lookup: CDR1 SGDLS, CDR2 YYNGEE. Trimming shortened V by 0 bases and J by 3 bases, and 6 bases separated the two germline ends. The CDR3 loop spans 13 amino acids. This CDR3 is CASSVESYYGYTF. CDR3 DNA sequence: TGTGCCAGCAGCGTAGAGAGCTACTATGGCTACACCTTC.

J is TRBJ2-7 and V is TRBV30; 13 bases fit TRBD2. The ends lost 3 bases at V and 1 base at J; junction bases unmatched: 3. In germline, CDR1 is GTSNPN, CDR2 SVGIG (reference sequence). This CDR3 contains 15 residues. The CDR3 protein is CAWSPGLAGSYEQYF. The CDR3 DNA is TGTGCCTGGAGCCCGGGACTAGCGGGGTCCTACGAGCAGTACTTC.

The chain recombines TRBV6-6 with TRBJ1-1; D may be TRBD1 (5 bases). CDR1 and CDR2 (germline): MNHNY, SVGAGI (reference sequence). The V gene lost 2 bases and the J gene lost 5 bases, with 12 bases spanning the gap. This CDR3 is 14 amino acids long. CDR3 residues: CASSYGGTGTEAFF. CDR3 nucleotides: TGTGCCAGCAGTTACGGGGGGACTGGTACTGAAGCTTTCTTT.

The genes are TRBV18 and TRBJ2-5; TRBD2 might be the D (5 bases). Trimming pared 0 bases from V and 5 bases from J, leaving 10 bases between. This CDR3 contains 14 residues. The germline V gene has CDR1 KGHSH and CDR2 LQKENI. As DNA, the CDR3 is TGTGCCAGCTCACCACCATCCAGAGGGGAGACCCAGTACTTC. It encodes CASSPPSRGETQYF.

This chain links TRBV5-5 with TRBJ1-2, with D maybe TRBD1 (6 bases). The CDR3 has 15 amino acids. Germline CDR1 and CDR2: SGHKS and YYEKEE (reference sequence). The V and J ends lost 0 bases and 2 bases respectively, with 11 bases between them. Here the CDR3 DNA reads TGTGCCAGCAGCTTGGCTTCGGGGGCAAACTATGGCTACACCTTC. Translating it yields CASSLASGANYGYTF.

DNA of the CDR3: TGCGCCAGCAGTGAGGCGGGACTAGCCTACGAGCAGTACTTC. Protein product: CASSEAGLAYEQYF. The rearrangement uses TRBV10-2 and TRBJ2-7, with TRBD2 matching 8 bases. Losses at the gene ends were 2 bases for V and 2 bases for J; bases not matched to a gene: 2. CDR1 is WSHSY and CDR2 is SAAADI in the germline V gene. This CDR3 is built from 14 residues.

The chain employs TRBV6-4 and TRBJ1-1; D perhaps matches TRBD1 (6 bases). Trimming left V 4 bases short and J 1 base short, with 10 bases between. The CDR3 sequence is 14 residues long. Germline CDR1 MRHNA, CDR2 SNTAGT. CDR3 sequence reads: CASSAPGQNTEAFF. CDR3 bases: TGTGCCAGCAGTGCACCGGGACAGAACACTGAAGCTTTCTTT.

The chain employs TRBV30 and TRBJ2-7; TRBD1 matches 7 bases. Germline V lookup: CDR1 GTSNPN, CDR2 SVGIG (reference sequence). The CDR3 length is 15 residues. V lost 3 bases, J lost 3 bases, and 11 bases stayed unmatched. CDR3 nucleotides: TGTGCCTGGAGCCCGACAGGGAGTCGACACTACGAGCAGTACTTC. Protein sequence: CAWSPTGSRHYEQYF.